The next 2 T cell receptor beta chains were all read from a single sample in a study of radiation and T cells in renal cell carcinoma. Data came from immunoSEQ multiplex PCR; TCRdb stores just in-frame clones and leaves some out. Of tens of thousands of clones in the sample, over 70% were seen once. Time point denoted: baseline pretreatment blood. Treatment given: 15 Gy SBRT to primary tumor, nephrectomy 4 weeks later. Sequences were derived from blood, sampled from a patient whose treatment included radiotherapy and nephrectomy. The source of these receptors is a man aged 55 to 70 with renal cell carcinoma.

This chain links TRBV6-6 with TRBJ1-2; possibly TRBD1 for D (6 bases). The CDR3 has 15 amino acids. In germline, CDR1 is MNHNY, CDR2 SVGAGI (reference sequence). Deletions cut 0 bases from V and 8 bases from J, with 16 bases between. CDR3 region: CASSYSNIGQRGYTF. CDR3 coding DNA: TGTGCCAGCAGTTACTCGAATATAGGACAGCGAGGCTACACCTTC.

The gene calls are TRBV5-4 and TRBJ1-4; D call uncertain. This CDR3 spans 17 amino acids. Germline V gives CDR1 SGHNT, CDR2 YYREEE (reference sequence). Trimming took off 0 bases at V and 0 bases at J, with 12 bases between the two ends. Here the CDR3 DNA reads TGTGCCAGCAGCTTGGGCACAGCTAGTGCAACTAATGAAAAACTGTTTTTT. It specifies CASSLGTASATNEKLFF.